Shown below are 28 T cell receptor beta chains from a single sample sequenced in a study of human T cells and chemical hapten exposure. TCRdb re-analysed the RACE reads in MiXCR, keeping a single row per CDR3 protein. The data contain roughly 82,000 distinct CDR3 sequences, around 11% of them singletons. Time point described: patch test 1, 2 weeks after DPC sensitization. Treatment reported: therapeutic diphenylcyclopropenone sensitization with weekly scalp DPC. Specimen: whole blood, collected in connection with sensitization to the hapten diphenylcyclopropenone (DPC). The receptors originated from a woman aged 60-75 years with alopecia areata. Some clones in this sample may be carry-over from other donors' samples.

This clonotype has more than one count but fewer than ten. This chain links TRBV7-9 with TRBJ2-3; D remains ambiguous. V gave up 3 bases and J gave up 7 bases, with 5 bases separating them. Germline values: CDR1 SEHNR, CDR2 FQNEAQ (reference sequence). The CDR3 spans 11 residues. CDR3 in DNA: TGTGCCAGCAGCTTTAGTAATACGCAGTATTTT. Protein sequence: CASSFSNTQYF.

This clonotype was counted only a few times. V gene TRBV4-1 combines with J gene TRBJ2-5; D gene uncertain. Trimming took 4 bases from V and 2 from J, leaving 8 bases between them. Germline V gives CDR1 MGHRA, CDR2 YSYEKL. The CDR3 consists of 13 residues. DNA of the CDR3: TGCGCCAGCAGCCGGGCCCGACAAGAGACCCAGTACTTC. Translating gives CASSRARQETQYF.

This clonotype was seen many times. This chain uses TRBV12-3 or TRBV12-4 with TRBJ1-5; maybe TRBD1 (5 bases). This CDR3 comprises 14 residues. The V gene lost 7 bases and the J gene lost 7 bases, with 17 bases spanning the gap. In DNA form, the CDR3 reads TGTGCCAGCACCCCTCCAGGGATGCGGCAGCCCCAGCATTTT. This gives the protein CASTPPGMRQPQHF.

This clonotype was seen more than once but under ten times. The chain carries TRBV18 and TRBJ2-7; D unresolved. Germline V gene lookup returns CDR1 KGHSH and CDR2 LQKENI. The CDR3 contains 14 residues. V gave up 6 bases and J gave up 2 bases, with 14 bases separating them. The CDR3 here is CASSPGLATYEQYF. CDR3 nucleotide sequence: TGTGCCAGCTCCCCGGGCCTCGCCACCTACGAGCAGTACTTC.

The chain combines TRBV6-1 with TRBJ1-2; possibly TRBD1 for D (5 bases). The CDR3 is 15 amino acids. V was cut by 3 bases and J by 4 bases, with 15 bases left in between. Germline V CDR1 and CDR2: MNHNS, SASEGT. CDR3 loop: CASSDGSLGGYGYTF. In DNA, the CDR3 is TGTGCCAGCAGTGATGGGAGCCTTGGGGGCTATGGCTACACCTTC.

CDR3 coding DNA: TGTGCCATCAGTGGGAGAACTAGCGGGGGGGCCTCAGATACGCAGTATTTT. Its protein product is CAISGRTSGGASDTQYF. The chain links TRBV10-3 to TRBJ2-3; 13 bases align to TRBD2. The CDR3 loop spans 17 amino acids. Trimming at V came to 4 bases and at J to 4 bases, leaving 8 bases not matched to a gene. Germline V CDR1 and CDR2: ENHRY, SYGVKD.

This clonotype was recorded many times. V usage is TRBV20-1 and J usage is TRBJ2-7, with a tentative D call TRBD1 (5 bases). The V end was cut by 3 bases, the J end by 5 bases, with 11 bases between. Germline lookup yields CDR1 DFQATT and CDR2 SNEGSKA (reference sequence). The CDR3 spans 12 residues. The CDR3 loop is CSARKDSDEQYF. CDR3 bases: TGCAGTGCTAGGAAAGACAGTGACGAGCAGTACTTC.

In its sample, this clonotype was seen many times. The chain uses TRBV20-1 and TRBJ1-2; no firm D call. Germline V gene sequence: CDR1 DFQATT, CDR2 SNEGSKA (reference sequence). CDR3 length: 11 residues. CDR3 coding DNA: TGCGGTACCAGGAGATCCTATGGCTACACCTTC. Translation gives CGTRRSYGYTF.

The chain joins TRBV27 to TRBJ2-1, with TRBD2 identical over 8 bases. The CDR3 has 15 residues. CDR1 is MNHEY and CDR2 is SMNVEV in the germline V gene (reference sequence). The V and J ends lost 1 base and 4 bases, in that order; junction bases with no gene match: 3. In DNA, the CDR3 is TGTGCCAGCAGTTTATTTGGCGGGGGGTACAATGAGCAGTTCTTC. It is translated as CASSLFGGGYNEQFF.

This clonotype was found many times. The chain has TRBV25-1 and TRBJ2-1; D gene uncertain. The V end was cut by 4 bases, the J end by 9 bases, with 16 bases between. Germline V gene lookup returns CDR1 MGHDK and CDR2 SYGVNS. CDR3 length equals 14 residues. CDR3 region: CASSGRGERAEQFF. The CDR3 DNA is TGTGCCAGCAGTGGTAGAGGAGAACGGGCTGAGCAGTTCTTC.

V is TRBV19 and J is TRBJ2-7; TRBD1 matches at 10 bases. J was trimmed by 2 bases and V by 4 bases; bases with no gene match: 5. Per the germline V gene, CDR1 is LNHDA and CDR2 is SQIVND (reference sequence). The CDR3 has 15 residues. The CDR3 loop reads CASSTAGTGAYEQYF. The CDR3 region has the DNA TGTGCCAGTAGTACGGCCGGGACAGGGGCCTACGAGCAGTACTTC.

This clonotype was seen at least ten times. The chain has TRBV7-9 and TRBJ2-3; the match to TRBD1 covers 7 bases. The germline V gene encodes CDR1 SEHNR and CDR2 FQNEAQ (reference sequence). The CDR3 sequence is 14 residues long. The junction had 6 bases not matched to a gene; V was cut back by 5 bases and J by 4 bases. As DNA, the CDR3 is TGTGCCAGCAGCAAGGGACAGATTCCAGATACGCAGTATTTT. Translation: CASSKGQIPDTQYF.

This clonotype was seen a handful of times. This rearrangement joins TRBV5-5 to TRBJ2-5; TRBD1 matches at 7 bases. There are 15 residues in the CDR3. V trimming: 4 bases; J trimming: 0 bases; junction bases outside the gene matches: 6. The germline gives CDR1 SGHKS, CDR2 YYEKEE (reference sequence). The CDR3 region is CASSTTGTYQETQYF. Here the CDR3 DNA reads TGTGCCAGCAGCACGACAGGGACGTACCAAGAGACCCAGTACTTC. The full variable domain, in which reference TRBV5-5 and TRBJ2-5 provide the parts outside the CDR3, is DAGVTQSPTHLIKTRGQQVTLRCSPISGHKSVSWYQQVLGQGPQFIFQYYEKEERGRGNFPDRFSARQFPNYSSELNVNALLLGDSALYLCASSTTGTYQETQYFGPGTRLLVL.

V usage is TRBV27 and J usage is TRBJ2-6; 7 bases map to TRBD1. CDR3 size: 16 residues. With V trimmed by 6 bases and J by 4 bases, 9 bases remained unmatched. Per the germline V gene, CDR1 is MNHEY and CDR2 is SMNVEV (reference sequence). The DNA of the CDR3 is TGTGCCAGCAGCTGGGCGACAGGGACAGGGGCCAACGTCCTGACTTTC. Its translation: CASSWATGTGANVLTF.

This clonotype was observed at least ten times. The chain has TRBV20-1 and TRBJ1-1; no reliable D call. Trimming took 5 bases from V and 5 from J, leaving 18 bases between them. Looked up from germline, CDR1 is DFQATT and CDR2 is SNEGSKA (reference sequence). The CDR3 runs to 14 residues. The DNA of the CDR3 is TGCAGTGCTCATCCAGCCGGGAGAGGGACTGAAGCTTTCTTT. It specifies CSAHPAGRGTEAFF.

The sample holds a few counts of this clonotype. The chain joins TRBV27 to TRBJ2-5; 11 nucleotides align to TRBD2. This CDR3 comprises 15 residues. From germline, CDR1 is MNHEY and CDR2 SMNVEV (reference sequence). The V gene end was trimmed by 4 bases and the J gene end by 4 bases; junction bases not matched to a gene: 5. This CDR3 is CASSYLAGGGETQYF. The DNA for the CDR3 is TGTGCCAGCAGTTACCTAGCGGGGGGCGGAGAGACCCAGTACTTC.

The table lists this clonotype with many counts. The chain employs TRBV6-4 and TRBJ1-6, with D uncertain. The V end was cut by 2 bases, the J end by 7 bases, with 12 bases between. This CDR3 has 15 amino acids. Germline-derived CDR1 and CDR2 are MRHNA and SNTAGT. CDR3 in amino acids: CASSDRASDNSPLHF. The DNA of the CDR3 is TGTGCCAGCAGTGACCGGGCATCCGACAATTCACCCCTCCACTTT.

In this sample, this clonotype turned up many times. The chain uses TRBV7-6 and TRBJ2-1; perhaps TRBD2 as D (5 bases). V dropped 5 bases and J dropped 8 bases, with 16 bases sitting between them. The V gene's germline CDR1 is SGHVS and CDR2 FNYEAQ. The CDR3 runs to 14 residues. The CDR3 DNA follows: TGTGCCAGCAGCCCCGAGGCTAGCTTGGATGAGCAGTTCTTC. It codes for CASSPEASLDEQFF.

The chain uses TRBV6-5 and TRBJ1-4, with D perhaps TRBD1 (5 bases). V was shortened by 4 bases and J by 10 bases, with 25 bases between the two germline ends. This CDR3 spans 17 amino acids. Germline-derived CDR1 and CDR2 are MNHEY and SVGAGI. The CDR3: CASSSLHRTGGMVKLFF. CDR3 DNA: TGTGCCAGCAGTTCCCTACACAGGACGGGAGGAATGGTAAAACTGTTTTTT.

This clonotype was recorded many times. The V call is TRBV29-1, the J call TRBJ2-5; 7 bases are a match to TRBD1. The CDR3 extends over 15 amino acids. Germline loops: CDR1 SQVTM, CDR2 ANQGSEA. V lost 1 base and J lost 3; bases outside the gene matches: 8. CDR3 loop: CSVEVPTGREETQYF. For the CDR3, the DNA is TGCAGCGTTGAAGTCCCGACAGGGCGGGAAGAGACCCAGTACTTC.

This clonotype was seen a few times. The chain joins TRBV11-2 to TRBJ2-3; D is possibly TRBD1 or TRBD2 (5 bases each). The length of the CDR3 is 17 residues. V gave up 0 bases and J gave up 6 bases, with 19 bases separating them. The germline CDR1 and CDR2 sequences are SGHAT and FQNNGV. In nucleotides, the CDR3 is TGTGCCAGCAGCTTAGATTATCGCCAGGGACGAAGGGATACGCAGTATTTT. Protein sequence: CASSLDYRQGRRDTQYF.

This clonotype was seen a few times. The V gene is TRBV5-1, the J gene TRBJ2-1, with 12 bases identical to TRBD2. Trimming cost V 1 base and J 6 bases; bases outside gene matches: 8. The germline V gene has CDR1 SGHRS and CDR2 YFSETQ. CDR3 length: 17 residues. CDR3 DNA: TGCGCCAGCAGCTTGACTAGCGGGGGGCCGCTGGGCAATGAGCAGTTCTTC. This translates into CASSLTSGGPLGNEQFF.

The DNA for the CDR3 is TGTGCCACCAGTGGACCTGGGGGTGGCAAACACAATGAGCAGTTCTTC. This gives the protein CATSGPGGGKHNEQFF. The J gene is TRBJ2-1, the V gene TRBV24-1, with D tentatively TRBD1 or TRBD2 (5 bases each). Trimming removed 5 bases from V and 5 bases from J, with 18 bases in between. Germline lookup yields CDR1 KGHDR and CDR2 SFDVKD. The CDR3 has 16 amino acids.

This clonotype was counted at least ten times. The rearrangement links TRBV12-3 or TRBV12-4 to TRBJ1-1; 11 bases are a match to TRBD1. V shed 5 bases, J shed 3 bases, and the junction held 5 bases outside the gene matches. The CDR3 loop spans 15 amino acids. The CDR3 nucleotides are TGTGCCAGCAGTGGACAGGGGGCTCGTGACACTGAAGCTTTCTTT. Protein product: CASSGQGARDTEAFF.

With regard to this clonotype: A much larger clone sits a single nucleotide away, making a read error possible. This sequence joins TRBV6-1 and TRBJ1-5, with D unclear. Per germline, CDR1 MNHNS and CDR2 SASEGT. With 10 bases removed from V and 0 bases from J, the gap between germline ends came to 10 bases. This CDR3 spans 13 amino acids. For the CDR3, the DNA is TGTGCCAACAGAGCTAATAGCAATCAGCCCCAGCATTTT. Its translation is CANRANSNQPQHF.

The sample holds a few counts of this clonotype. The chain links TRBV5-1 to TRBJ2-5, with 8 bases fitting TRBD2. The CDR3 runs 16 residues. The germline gives CDR1 SGHRS, CDR2 YFSETQ. V shed 1 base, J shed 5 bases, and the junction held 10 bases outside the gene matches. CDR3 residues: CASSLTSGTSGETQYF. CDR3 nucleotides: TGCGCCAGCAGCTTGACTAGCGGAACGTCGGGGGAGACCCAGTACTTC.

The sample holds many counts of this clonotype. This chain connects TRBV6-4 to TRBJ2-3; D unresolved. Per germline, CDR1 MRHNA and CDR2 SNTAGT. Trimming took 6 bases from V and 7 from J, leaving 14 bases between them. The CDR3 is 13 amino acids. The CDR3 DNA follows: TGTGCCAGCAGCTTAGGTACTGGTAATACGCAGTATTTT. It encodes CASSLGTGNTQYF.

The table lists this clonotype with many counts. The V and J genes are TRBV4-2 and TRBJ2-5; D remains ambiguous. This CDR3 is built from 15 residues. Germline V lookup: CDR1 LGHNA, CDR2 YNFKEQ. The V and J ends lost 0 bases and 3 bases respectively, with 11 bases between them. As DNA, the CDR3 is TGTGCCAGCAGCCAAGACAGGAGCCCTAAAGAGACCCAGTACTTC. Translated: CASSQDRSPKETQYF.